The 7 T cell receptor beta chains listed next were all sequenced from one sample in a study. Each CDR3 protein gets one entry after TCRdb re-called the RT-PCR reads with MiXCR. The sample contains more than 600,000 distinct CDR3 sequences, 14% of which appear only once. The specimen sequenced was memory CD4+ T cells from blood. The receptors originated from a female donor in good health, serving as a healthy control.

The count of this clonotype is one. The genes are TRBV19 and TRBJ1-5; D is undetermined. Germline values: CDR1 LNHDA, CDR2 SQIVND (reference sequence). The ends were cut back, 2 bases at V and 2 bases at J, with 10 bases in the middle. This CDR3 spans 15 amino acids. DNA of the CDR3: TGTGCCAGTAGTATAAACAGCGGCGGCAATCAGCCCCAGCATTTT. It is translated as CASSINSGGNQPQHF. The full variable domain, in which reference TRBV19 and TRBJ1-5 provide the parts outside the CDR3, is DGGITQSPKYLFRKEGQNVTLSCEQNLNHDAMYWYRQDPGQGLRLIYYSQIVNDFQKGDIAEGYSVSREKKESFPLTVTSAQKNPTAFYLCASSINSGGNQPQHFGDGTRLSIL.

The DNA of the CDR3 is TGTGCCAGCACCCTGAGCTCCTACAATGAGCAGTTCTTC. Its translation is CASTLSSYNEQFF. This sequence joins TRBV12-3 or TRBV12-4 and TRBJ2-1; D unresolved. The CDR3 spans 13 residues. Deletions cut 7 bases from V and 0 bases from J, with 7 bases between.

The chain is built from TRBV15 and TRBJ2-6, with a possible D match to TRBD2 (5 bases). This CDR3 comprises 15 residues. The germline gives CDR1 LNHNV, CDR2 YYDKDF (reference sequence). V lost 6 bases, J lost 4 bases, and 13 bases lay in between. CDR3 sequence: CATREEVVGANVLTF. DNA of the CDR3: TGTGCCACCAGAGAGGAGGTGGTAGGGGCCAACGTCCTGACTTTC.

At least ten counts were recorded for this clonotype. The chain links TRBV6-6 to TRBJ2-3, with TRBD1 matching over 11 bases. V lost 6 bases to trimming and J lost 4 bases; unmatched junction nucleotides: 6. The CDR3 is made up of 15 amino acids. Looked up from germline, CDR1 is MNHNY and CDR2 is SVGAGI (reference sequence). DNA for the CDR3: TGTGCCAGCAGAACTCCGGGACAGGGGGCAGATACGCAGTATTTT. Translating gives CASRTPGQGADTQYF.

The chain uses TRBV5-6 and TRBJ2-3; D gene unclear. The CDR3 length is 14 residues. From germline, CDR1 is SGHDT and CDR2 YYEEEE. The V end was cut by 3 bases, the J end by 13 bases, with 21 bases between. CDR3 protein: CASSYLYGQARKYF. The CDR3 nucleotides are TGTGCCAGCAGCTACCTCTACGGGCAGGCCCGAAAGTATTTT.

This clonotype was detected ten times or more. The rearrangement uses TRBV4-3 and TRBJ2-3; no reliable D call. The CDR3 consists of 14 residues. The germline V gene encodes CDR1 LGHNA and CDR2 YSLEER. The V gene lost 0 bases and the J gene lost 4 bases, with 8 bases spanning the gap. The CDR3 nucleotides are TGCGCCAGCAGCCAAGATCCCTTTGCAGATACGCAGTATTTT. Protein: CASSQDPFADTQYF.

This clonotype was found a few times. This chain links TRBV10-3 with TRBJ2-6; D call uncertain. Trimming took off 9 bases at V and 0 bases at J, with 18 bases between the two ends. Germline V gives CDR1 ENHRY, CDR2 SYGVKD. CDR3 size: 17 residues. In DNA, the CDR3 is TGTGCCATGGGGATGGCAGGCGGCAACTCTGGGGCCAACGTCCTGACTTTC. It encodes CAMGMAGGNSGANVLTF.